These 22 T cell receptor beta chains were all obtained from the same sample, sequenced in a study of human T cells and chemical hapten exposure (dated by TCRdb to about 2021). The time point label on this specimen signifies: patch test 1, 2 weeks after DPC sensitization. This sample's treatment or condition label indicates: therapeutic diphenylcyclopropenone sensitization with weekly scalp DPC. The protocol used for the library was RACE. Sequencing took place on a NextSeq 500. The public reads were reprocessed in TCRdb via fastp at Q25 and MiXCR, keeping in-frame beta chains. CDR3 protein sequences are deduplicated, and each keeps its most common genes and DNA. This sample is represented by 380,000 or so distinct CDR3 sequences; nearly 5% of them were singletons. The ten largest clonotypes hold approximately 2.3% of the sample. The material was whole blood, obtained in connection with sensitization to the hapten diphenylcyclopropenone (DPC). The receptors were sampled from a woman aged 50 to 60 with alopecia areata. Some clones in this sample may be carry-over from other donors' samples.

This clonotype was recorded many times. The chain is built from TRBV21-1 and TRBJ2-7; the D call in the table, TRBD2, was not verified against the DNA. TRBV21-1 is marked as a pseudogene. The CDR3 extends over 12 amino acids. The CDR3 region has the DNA TGTGCCAGCAGCACCCGACTAGCGGGGCAGAATTTC. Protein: CASSTRLAGQNF.

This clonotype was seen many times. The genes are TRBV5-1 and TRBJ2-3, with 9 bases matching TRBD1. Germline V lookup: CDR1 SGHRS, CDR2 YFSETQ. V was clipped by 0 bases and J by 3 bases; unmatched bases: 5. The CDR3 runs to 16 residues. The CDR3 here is CASSLVPGTGTDTQYF. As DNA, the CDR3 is TGCGCCAGCAGCTTGGTCCCCGGGACAGGGACAGATACGCAGTATTTT.

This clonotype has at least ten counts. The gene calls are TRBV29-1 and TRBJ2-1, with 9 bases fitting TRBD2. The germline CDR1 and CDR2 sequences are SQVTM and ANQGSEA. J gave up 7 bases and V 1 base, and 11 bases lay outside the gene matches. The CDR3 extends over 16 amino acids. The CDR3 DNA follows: TGCAGCGTTGAAGGACTAGCGGAAGGGATGGGGAATGAGCAGTTCTTC. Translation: CSVEGLAEGMGNEQFF.

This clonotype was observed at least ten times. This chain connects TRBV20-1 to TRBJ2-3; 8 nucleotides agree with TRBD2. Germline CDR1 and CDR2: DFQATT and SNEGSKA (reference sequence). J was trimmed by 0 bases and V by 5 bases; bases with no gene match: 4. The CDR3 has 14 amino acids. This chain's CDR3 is CSAELADSTDTQYF. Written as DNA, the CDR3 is TGCAGTGCTGAACTAGCGGATAGCACAGATACGCAGTATTTT.

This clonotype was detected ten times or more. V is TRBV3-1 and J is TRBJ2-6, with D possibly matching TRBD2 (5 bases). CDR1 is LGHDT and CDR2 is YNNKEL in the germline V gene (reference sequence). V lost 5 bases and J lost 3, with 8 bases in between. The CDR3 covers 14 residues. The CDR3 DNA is TGTGCCAGCAGCACCGGACTTGGGGCCAACGTCCTGACTTTC. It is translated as CASSTGLGANVLTF.

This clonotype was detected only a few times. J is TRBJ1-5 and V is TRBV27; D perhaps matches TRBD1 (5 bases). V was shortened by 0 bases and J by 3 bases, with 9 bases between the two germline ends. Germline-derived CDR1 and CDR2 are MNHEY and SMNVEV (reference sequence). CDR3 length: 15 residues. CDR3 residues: CASSLSQVLNQPQHF. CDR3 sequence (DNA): TGTGCCAGCAGTTTATCACAGGTCCTCAATCAGCCCCAGCATTTT.

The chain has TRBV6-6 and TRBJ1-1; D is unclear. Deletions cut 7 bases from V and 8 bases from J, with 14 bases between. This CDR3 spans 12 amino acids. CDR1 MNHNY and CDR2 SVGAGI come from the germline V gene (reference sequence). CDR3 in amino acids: CASIGSGREAFF. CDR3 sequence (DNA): TGTGCCAGCATAGGTTCCGGCCGGGAAGCTTTCTTT.

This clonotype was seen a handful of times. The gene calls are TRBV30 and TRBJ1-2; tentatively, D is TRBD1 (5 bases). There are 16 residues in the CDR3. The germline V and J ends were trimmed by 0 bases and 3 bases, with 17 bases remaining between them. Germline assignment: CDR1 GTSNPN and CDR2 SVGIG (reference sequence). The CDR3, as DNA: TGTGCCTGGAGTGTACATGGGACGGAAGAATACTATGGCTACACCTTC. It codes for CAWSVHGTEEYYGYTF.

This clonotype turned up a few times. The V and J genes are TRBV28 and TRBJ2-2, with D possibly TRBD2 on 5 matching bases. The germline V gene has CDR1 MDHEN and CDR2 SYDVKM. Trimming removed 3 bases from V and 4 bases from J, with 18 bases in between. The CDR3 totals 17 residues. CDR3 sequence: CASSFRTPGPATGELFF. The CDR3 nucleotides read TGTGCCAGCAGTTTCCGGACTCCCGGCCCAGCCACCGGGGAGCTGTTTTTT.

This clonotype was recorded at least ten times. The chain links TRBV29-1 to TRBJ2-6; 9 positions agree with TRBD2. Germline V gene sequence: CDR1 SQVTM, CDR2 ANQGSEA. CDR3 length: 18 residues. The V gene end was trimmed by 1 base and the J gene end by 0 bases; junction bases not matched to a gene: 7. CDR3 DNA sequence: TGCAGCGTTGAAGCGGAGCGGGGGGCCCTCTCTGGGGCCAACGTCCTGACTTTC. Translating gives CSVEAERGALSGANVLTF.

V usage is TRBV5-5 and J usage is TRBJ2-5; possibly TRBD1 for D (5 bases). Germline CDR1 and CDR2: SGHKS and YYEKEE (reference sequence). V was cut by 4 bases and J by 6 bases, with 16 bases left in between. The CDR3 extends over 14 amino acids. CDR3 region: CASSTYRQKQTQYF. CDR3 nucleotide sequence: TGTGCCAGCAGCACCTATCGACAGAAGCAGACCCAGTACTTC.

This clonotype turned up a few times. CDR3 in amino acids: CASSQDKGIYTDTQYF. CDR3 DNA: TGCGCCAGCAGCCAAGATAAGGGGATTTACACAGATACGCAGTATTTT. The J gene is TRBJ2-3, the V gene TRBV4-3, with a possible D match to TRBD1 (5 bases). The V gene's germline CDR1 is LGHNA and CDR2 YSLEER. Trimming took off 0 bases at V and 2 bases at J, with 12 bases between the two ends. The CDR3 contains 16 residues.

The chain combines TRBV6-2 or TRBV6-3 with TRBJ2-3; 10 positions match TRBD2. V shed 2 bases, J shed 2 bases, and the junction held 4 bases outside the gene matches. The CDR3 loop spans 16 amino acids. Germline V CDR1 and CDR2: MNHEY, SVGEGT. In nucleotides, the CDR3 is TGTGCCAGCAGTTACCCACTAGCGGGAACCACAGATACGCAGTATTTT. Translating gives CASSYPLAGTTDTQYF.

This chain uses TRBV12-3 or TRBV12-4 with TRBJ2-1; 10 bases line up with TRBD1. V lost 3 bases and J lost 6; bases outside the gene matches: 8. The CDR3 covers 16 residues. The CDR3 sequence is CASSFPGTGAFNEQFF. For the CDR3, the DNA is TGTGCCAGCAGTTTCCCAGGGACAGGGGCCTTCAATGAGCAGTTCTTC.

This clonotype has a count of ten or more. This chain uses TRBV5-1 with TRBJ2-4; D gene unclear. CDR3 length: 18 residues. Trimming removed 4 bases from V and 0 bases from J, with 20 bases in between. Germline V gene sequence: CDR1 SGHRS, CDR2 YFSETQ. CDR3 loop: CASSPDLPVGLAKNIQYF. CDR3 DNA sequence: TGCGCCAGCAGCCCGGATCTACCAGTAGGGTTAGCCAAAAACATTCAGTACTTC.

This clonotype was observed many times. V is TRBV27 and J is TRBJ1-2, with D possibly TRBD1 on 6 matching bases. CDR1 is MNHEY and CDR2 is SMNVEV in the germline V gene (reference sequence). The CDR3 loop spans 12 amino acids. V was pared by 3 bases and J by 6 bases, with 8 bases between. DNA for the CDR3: TGTGCCAGCAGTTTCTCAGGGGATGGCTACACCTTC. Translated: CASSFSGDGYTF.

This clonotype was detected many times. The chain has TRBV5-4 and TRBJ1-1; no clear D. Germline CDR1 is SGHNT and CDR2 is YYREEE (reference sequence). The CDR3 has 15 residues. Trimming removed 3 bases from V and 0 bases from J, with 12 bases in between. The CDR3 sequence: CASSSSQIMNTEAFF. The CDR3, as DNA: TGTGCCAGCAGCTCCTCACAGATCATGAACACTGAAGCTTTCTTT.

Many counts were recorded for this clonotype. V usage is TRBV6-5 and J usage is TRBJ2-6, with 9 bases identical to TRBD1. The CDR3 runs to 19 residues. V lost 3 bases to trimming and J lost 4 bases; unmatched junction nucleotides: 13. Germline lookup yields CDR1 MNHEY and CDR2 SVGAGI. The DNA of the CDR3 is TGTGCCAGCAGTTATTCCCTCGAGGACAGGGGAACCGGGGCCAACGTCCTGACTTTC. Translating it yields CASSYSLEDRGTGANVLTF.

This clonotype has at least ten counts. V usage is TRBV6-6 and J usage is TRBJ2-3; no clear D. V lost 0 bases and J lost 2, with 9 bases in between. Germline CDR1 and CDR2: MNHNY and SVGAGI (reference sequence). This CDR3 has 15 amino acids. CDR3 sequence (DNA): TGTGCCAGCAGTTACTCGTGGGAAATCACAGATACGCAGTATTTT. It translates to CASSYSWEITDTQYF.

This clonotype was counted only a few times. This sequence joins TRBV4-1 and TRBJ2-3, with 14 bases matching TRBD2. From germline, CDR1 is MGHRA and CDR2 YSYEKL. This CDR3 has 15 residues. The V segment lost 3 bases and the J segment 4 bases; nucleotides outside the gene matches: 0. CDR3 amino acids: CASSQTSGRADTQYF. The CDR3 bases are TGCGCCAGCAGCCAGACTAGCGGGAGGGCAGATACGCAGTATTTT.

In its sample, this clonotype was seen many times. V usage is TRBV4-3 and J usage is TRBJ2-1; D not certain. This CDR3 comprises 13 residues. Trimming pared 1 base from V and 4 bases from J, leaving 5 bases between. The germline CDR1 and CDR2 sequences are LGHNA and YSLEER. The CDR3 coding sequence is TGCGCCAGCAGCCAAGCCTTATACAATGAGCAGTTCTTC. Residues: CASSQALYNEQFF.

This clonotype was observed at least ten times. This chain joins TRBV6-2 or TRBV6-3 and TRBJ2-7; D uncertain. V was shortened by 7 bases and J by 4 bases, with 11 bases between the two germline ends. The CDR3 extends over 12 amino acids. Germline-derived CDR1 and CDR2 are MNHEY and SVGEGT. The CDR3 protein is CASTQHGYEQYF. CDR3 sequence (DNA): TGTGCCAGCACTCAACACGGGTACGAGCAGTACTTC.